The sequence of this TCR beta chain was determined in a study of cytomegalovirus exposure and HLA in healthy donors. CDR1 and CDR2 (germline): SGHTA, FQGTGA. V gave up 5 bases and J gave up 8 bases, with 19 bases separating them. The CDR3 length is 15 residues. Turning to this clone: Its antigen is unidentified.

General study findings and limits: A missense variant in DCLRE1C was later tied to TCR beta V- and J-gene trimming.

The PCR ran on 60 Vbeta and 13 Jbeta primers. Libraries were prepared by immunoSEQ multiplex PCR; TCRdb keeps only in-frame clonotypes and omits some of them. The sample consists of 90,000 to 120,000 clones, roughly three quarters of them appearing once. This chain joins TRBV7-3 and TRBJ2-1; D call uncertain. The sample consisted of PBMCs. The source is a woman between 40 and 50 years old in good health and CMV-seronegative. CDR3 nucleotide sequence: TGTGCCAGCAGCCGTGGGCTAAGTTCCGGCGATGAGCAGTTCTTC. Translating gives CASSRGLSSGDEQFF.